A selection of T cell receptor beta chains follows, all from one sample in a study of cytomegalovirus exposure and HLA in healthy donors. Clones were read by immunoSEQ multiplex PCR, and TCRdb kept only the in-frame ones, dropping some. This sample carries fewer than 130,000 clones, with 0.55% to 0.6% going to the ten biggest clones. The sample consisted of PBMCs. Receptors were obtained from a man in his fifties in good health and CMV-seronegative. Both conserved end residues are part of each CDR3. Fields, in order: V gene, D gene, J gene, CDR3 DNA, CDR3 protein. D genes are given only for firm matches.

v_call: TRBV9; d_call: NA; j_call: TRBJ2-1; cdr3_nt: TGTGCCAGCAGCGTAGGGGGTGGGAGTTCCTACAATGAGCAGTTCTTC; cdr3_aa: CASSVGGGSSYNEQFF
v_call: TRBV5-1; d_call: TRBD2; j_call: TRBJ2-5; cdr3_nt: TGCGCCAGCAGCGGCATGGGAGGCCCTGGGGGGGCCCAGTACTTC; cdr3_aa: CASSGMGGPGGAQYF
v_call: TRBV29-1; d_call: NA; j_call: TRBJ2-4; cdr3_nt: TGCAGCGTCGCGGGCGGGACCCGAACCAGCATTCAGTACTTC; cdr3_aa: CSVAGGTRTSIQYF
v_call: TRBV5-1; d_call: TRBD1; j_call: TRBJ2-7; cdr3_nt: TGCGCCAGCAGCATTCGACAGGGGGGGTCCTACGAGCAGTACTTC; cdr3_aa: CASSIRQGGSYEQYF
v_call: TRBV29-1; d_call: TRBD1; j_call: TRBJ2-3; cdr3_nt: TGCAGCGTTGAAGCCGGGACAGGGGCCCGGGATACGCAGTATTTT; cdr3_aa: CSVEAGTGARDTQYF
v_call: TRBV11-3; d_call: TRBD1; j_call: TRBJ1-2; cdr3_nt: TGTGCCAGCAGCTCAAGACAGGGAGACTATGGCTACACCTTC; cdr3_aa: CASSSRQGDYGYTF
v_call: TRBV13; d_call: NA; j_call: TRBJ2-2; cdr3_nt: TGTGCCAGCAGCTTACCTTCCGGGGAGCTGTTTTTT; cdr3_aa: CASSLPSGELFF
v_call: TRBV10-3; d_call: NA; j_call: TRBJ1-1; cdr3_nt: TGTGCCATCAGTGAGGCGGGGGCGGCTTTCTTT; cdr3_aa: CAISEAGAAFF
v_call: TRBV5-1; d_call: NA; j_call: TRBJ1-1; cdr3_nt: TGCGCCAGCAGCCTAGCGGACGGGAACACTGAAGCTTTCTTT; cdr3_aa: CASSLADGNTEAFF
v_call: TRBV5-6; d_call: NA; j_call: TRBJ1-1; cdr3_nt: TGTGCCAGCAGCTTGGTGCCCTCGGGTACTGAAGCTTTCTTT; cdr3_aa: CASSLVPSGTEAFF
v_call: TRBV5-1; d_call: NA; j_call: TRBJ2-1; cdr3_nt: TGCGCCAGCAGCGCGGGACTCCGACTCAATGAGCAGTTCTTC; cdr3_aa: CASSAGLRLNEQFF
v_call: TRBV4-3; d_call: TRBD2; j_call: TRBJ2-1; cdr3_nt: TGCGCCAGCAGCCAAGAGCCTAGCGGAAACAATGAGCAGTTCTTC; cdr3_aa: CASSQEPSGNNEQFF
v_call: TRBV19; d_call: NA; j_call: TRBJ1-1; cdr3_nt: TGTGCCAGTACCGCAACACCGAACACTGAAGCTTTCTTT; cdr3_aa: CASTATPNTEAFF
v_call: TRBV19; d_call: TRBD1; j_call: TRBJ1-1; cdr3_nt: TGTGCCAGTAGTAACCGGGACAGGGTAATGGTCACTGAAGCTTTCTTT; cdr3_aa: CASSNRDRVMVTEAFF
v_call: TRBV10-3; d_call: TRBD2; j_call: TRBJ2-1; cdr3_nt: TGTGCCATCAAGTCCCGAAAGCGGGAGGGCCGCGATGAGCAGTTCTTC; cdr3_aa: CAIKSRKREGRDEQFF
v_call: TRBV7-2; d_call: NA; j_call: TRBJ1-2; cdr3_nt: TGTGCCAGCAGCTTAGGTCAGGGAAGCTATGGCTACACCTTC; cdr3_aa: CASSLGQGSYGYTF
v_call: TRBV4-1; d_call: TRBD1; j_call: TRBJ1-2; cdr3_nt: TGCGCCAGCAGCCAAGCCCAGGGGGAGACCTATGGCTACACCTTC; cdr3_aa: CASSQAQGETYGYTF
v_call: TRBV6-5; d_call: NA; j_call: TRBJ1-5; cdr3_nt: TGTGCCAGCAGTTCAGGACTTAACGATCAGCCCCAGCATTTT; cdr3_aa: CASSSGLNDQPQHF
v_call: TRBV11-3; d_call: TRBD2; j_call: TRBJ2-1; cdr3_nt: TGTGCCAGCAGCTCCGGGACTAGCGGTGGGGATGAGCAGTTCTTC; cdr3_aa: CASSSGTSGGDEQFF
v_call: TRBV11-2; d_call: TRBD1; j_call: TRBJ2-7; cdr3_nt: TGTGCCAGCAGCCCTATTGGGCGGGACAGGACCTACGAGCAGTACTTC; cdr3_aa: CASSPIGRDRTYEQYF
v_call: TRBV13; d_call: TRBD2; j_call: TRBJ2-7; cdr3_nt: TGTGCCAGCAGCCGTAGCGGGTCCTCCTACGAGCAGTACTTC; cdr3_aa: CASSRSGSSYEQYF
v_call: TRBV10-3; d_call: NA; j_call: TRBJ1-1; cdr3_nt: TGTGCCATCAGTACCAGGGGCATCCCTATCGCTTTCTTT; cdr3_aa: CAISTRGIPIAFF
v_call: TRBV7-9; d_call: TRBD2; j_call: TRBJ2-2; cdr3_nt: TGTGCCAGCAGCTTACGCGGGGGAAGAGGCACCGGGGAGCTGTTTTTT; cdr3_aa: CASSLRGGRGTGELFF
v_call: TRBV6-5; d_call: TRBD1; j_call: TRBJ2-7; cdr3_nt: TGTGCCAGCAGTTATACAGGGGCCTACGAGCAGTACTTC; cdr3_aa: CASSYTGAYEQYF
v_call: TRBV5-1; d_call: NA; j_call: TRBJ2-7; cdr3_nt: TGCGCCAGCTCTACAGGACGCAGCTCCTACGAGCAGTACTTC; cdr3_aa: CASSTGRSSYEQYF
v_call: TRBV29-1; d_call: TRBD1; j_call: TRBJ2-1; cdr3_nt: TGCAGCGTTGAAACCCCGGACAGGCCTGGCAATGAGCAGTTCTTC; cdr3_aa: CSVETPDRPGNEQFF
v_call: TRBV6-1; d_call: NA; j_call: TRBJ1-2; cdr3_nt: TGTGCCAGCTCCCAAGCCCCGACAGTTAACTATGGCTACACCTTC; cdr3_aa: CASSQAPTVNYGYTF
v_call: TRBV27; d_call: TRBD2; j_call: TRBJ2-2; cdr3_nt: TGTGCCAGCAGTCCCCAATACAGCGGGAGTTTCACCGGGGAGCTGTTTTTT; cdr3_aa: CASSPQYSGSFTGELFF
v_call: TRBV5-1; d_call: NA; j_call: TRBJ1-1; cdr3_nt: TGCGCCAGCGGCAACGGACACCCAAACACTGAAGCTTTCTTT; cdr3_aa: CASGNGHPNTEAFF
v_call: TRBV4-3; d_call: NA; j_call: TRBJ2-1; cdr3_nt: TGCGCCAGCAGCCAAAGATGGGGCCGGGAGCCTAAATACAATGAGCAGTTCTTC; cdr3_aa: CASSQRWGREPKYNEQFF
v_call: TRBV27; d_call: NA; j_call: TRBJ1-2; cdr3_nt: TGTGCCAGCAGTCTCGACAGAGGAATAGGAGGCTACACCTTC; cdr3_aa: CASSLDRGIGGYTF
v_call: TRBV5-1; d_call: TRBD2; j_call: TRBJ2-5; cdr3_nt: TGCGCCAGCAGCTTGATTCCGGTTAGCGGGAACCAAGAGACCCAGTACTTC; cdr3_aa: CASSLIPVSGNQETQYF
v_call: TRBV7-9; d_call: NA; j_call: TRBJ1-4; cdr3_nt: TGTGCCAGCAGCTTTGTAGACCTAAAGGGGAATGAAAAACTGTTTTTT; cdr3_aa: CASSFVDLKGNEKLFF
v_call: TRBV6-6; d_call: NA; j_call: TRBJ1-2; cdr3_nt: TGTGCCAGCAGTTACTCCACAGGGTTGCGCTATGGCTACACCTTC; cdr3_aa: CASSYSTGLRYGYTF
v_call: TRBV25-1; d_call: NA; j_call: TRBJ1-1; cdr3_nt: TGTGCCAGCAGTGTGGGGGGAATTTCCACTGAAGCTTTCTTT; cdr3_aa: CASSVGGISTEAFF
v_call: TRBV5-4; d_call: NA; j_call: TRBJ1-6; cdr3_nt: TGTGCCAGTACAGCGGGGGTAGGTAATTCACCCCTCCACTTT; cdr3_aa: CASTAGVGNSPLHF
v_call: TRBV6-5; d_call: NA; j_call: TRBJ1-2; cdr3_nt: TGTGCCAGCAGTTACTCGGGGAGGTCTGAATTCAGTGGCTACACCTTC; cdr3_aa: CASSYSGRSEFSGYTF
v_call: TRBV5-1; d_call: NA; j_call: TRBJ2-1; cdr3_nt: TGCGCCAGCAGCTTGCAGGGGACCTCTAACAATGAGCAGTTCTTC; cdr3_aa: CASSLQGTSNNEQFF
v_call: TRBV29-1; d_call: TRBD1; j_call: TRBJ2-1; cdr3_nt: TGCAGCGCCTCCGGGACAGGATACAATGAGCAGTTCTTC; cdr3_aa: CSASGTGYNEQFF
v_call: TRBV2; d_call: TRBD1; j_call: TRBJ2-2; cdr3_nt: TGTGCCAGCAGGCTAGGGACAGGGAGCACCGGGGAGCTGTTTTTT; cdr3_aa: CASRLGTGSTGELFF
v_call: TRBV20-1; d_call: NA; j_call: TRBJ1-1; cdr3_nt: TGCAGTGCTTTCCTACTCAGCGCCGCTTTCTTT; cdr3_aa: CSAFLLSAAFF
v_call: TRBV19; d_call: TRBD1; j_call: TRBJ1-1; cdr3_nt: TGTGCCAGTAGTATGAACAGGGGGAACACTGAAGCTTTCTTT; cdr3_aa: CASSMNRGNTEAFF
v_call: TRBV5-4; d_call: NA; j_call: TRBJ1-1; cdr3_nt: TGTGCCAGCAGCTCCCCGATCAAATCCGGCACTGAAGCTTTCTTT; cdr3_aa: CASSSPIKSGTEAFF
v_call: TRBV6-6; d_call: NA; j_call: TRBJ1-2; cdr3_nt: TGTGCCAGCAGTTACTCGATATCCGGGTCTGGCTACACCTTC; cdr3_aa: CASSYSISGSGYTF
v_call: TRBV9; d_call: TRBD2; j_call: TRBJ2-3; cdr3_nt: TGTGCCAGCAGCGTATTAGCGGGAGGTATCACAGATACGCAGTATTTT; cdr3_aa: CASSVLAGGITDTQYF